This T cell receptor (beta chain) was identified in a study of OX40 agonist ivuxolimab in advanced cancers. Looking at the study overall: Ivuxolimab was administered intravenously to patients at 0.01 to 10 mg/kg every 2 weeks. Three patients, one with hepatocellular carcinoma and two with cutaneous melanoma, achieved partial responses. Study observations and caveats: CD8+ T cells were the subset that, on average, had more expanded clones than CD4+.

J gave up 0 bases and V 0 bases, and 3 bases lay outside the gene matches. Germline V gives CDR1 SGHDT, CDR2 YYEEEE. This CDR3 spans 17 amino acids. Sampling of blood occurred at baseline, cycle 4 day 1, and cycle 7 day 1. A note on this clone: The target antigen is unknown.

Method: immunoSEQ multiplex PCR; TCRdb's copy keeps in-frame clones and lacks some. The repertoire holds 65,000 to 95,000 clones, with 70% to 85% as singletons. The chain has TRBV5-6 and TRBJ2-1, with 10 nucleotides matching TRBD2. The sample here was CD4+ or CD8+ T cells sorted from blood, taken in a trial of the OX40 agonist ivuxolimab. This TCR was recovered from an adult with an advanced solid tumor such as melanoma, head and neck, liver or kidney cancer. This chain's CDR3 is CASSLGPSGSSYNEQFF. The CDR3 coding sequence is TGTGCCAGCAGCTTGGGGCCTAGCGGGAGCTCCTACAATGAGCAGTTCTTC.